This T cell receptor beta chain was retrieved from a study of T cells after yellow fever vaccination (dated by TCRdb to the late 2010s). About the full investigation: Libraries from fractions with low cell numbers were prepared with the SMART-Seq v4 Ultra Low Input RNA kit. Blood was drawn at multiple timepoints before and after primary and secondary immunization, with bulk PBMC replicates and cell subsets isolated. To follow T-cell clones before and after both primary and booster YFV17D yellow fever vaccination, bulk TCR alpha and beta repertoires underwent longitudinal sequencing. Two healthy male donors, one aged 18 to 30 and one aged 30 to 40 years, made up the cohort. The full study reports these points: Compared with the primary T-cell response, the secondary T-cell response was faster but weaker, reaching its peak on day 5 rather than on day 15. After the booster, most of the clones that had expanded following primary vaccination were detected again (just under 97% of CD4 and around 90% of CD8), which suggests that memory was broadly maintained. A small fraction of clonotypes showed up in both the CD4 and CD8 compartments, probably as a result of convergent recombination. Computational filtering was needed because FACS-sorted repertoires could contain abundant contaminating clonotypes from the bulk population. Because the study included only a couple of donors, the extent to which the findings can be generalized is limited.

What this sample's treatment or condition label stands for: live attenuated yellow fever vaccine strain. A standard Ficoll-Paque protocol was used to isolate PBMCs from peripheral blood. Dynabeads CD4 and CD8 positive selection kits were used to isolate CD4 and CD8 T-cell fractions. RNA was extracted with TriZol from bulk PBMCs, CD4 and CD8 fractions, and dextramer-positive and dextramer-negative fractions. From the germline V gene, CDR1 is SQVTM and CDR2 is ANQGSEA. V loses 5 bases, J loses 1 base, and the germline ends lie 12 bases apart. Reading from cysteine to phenylalanine, the CDR3 counts 14 amino acids. The entry retains the CDR3 DNA only, 42 bases that are in frame from base 1. Sequenced using an Illumina NovaSeq 6000. TCR cDNA was synthesized by 5'RACE template switching, through which a universal primer site and unique molecular identifiers were introduced. Priming for cDNA synthesis came from both the TCR alpha and TCR beta constant segments. Libraries were amplified in two PCR steps, with sample barcodes and sequencing adapters added in the second step. Sequencing of libraries was done on Illumina HiSeq 2500 (2x100 bp) or NovaSeq (2x150 bp). The published analysis was carried out like this. Demultiplexing of reads and collapsing into UMI consensus sequences were performed with MIGEC, and V(D)J alignment was carried out with MiXCR. Vaccine-responding clonotypes were defined with edgeR using replicate PBMC samples, requiring FDR below 0.01 and a log2 fold change above 5 up to day 15. Bulk clonotypes were assigned CD4 or CD8 identity according to which sequenced CD4 or CD8 repertoire held them at higher abundance. The public reads were run again by TCRdb, first through fastp at Q25 and then through MiXCR, and only productive beta chains were kept. Entries are consolidated by CDR3 protein sequence, retaining the most common genes and DNA. The V and J calls shown here were made by TCRdb, not taken from the authors' results. The sample data list 200,000 to 250,000 distinct CDR3 sequences, and approximately 3.3% of these were observed just once. The ten most abundant clones make up about 3.3% of the sample.

This clonotype came up many times. Its antigen is still unknown. Per-nucleotide qualities are absent, and no much larger clonotype sits a single base away. The clonotype was recovered from a man younger than 35 who received the YFV17D yellow fever vaccine. The sequences come from CD4+ T cells sorted from PBMCs, collected 10 days after the yellow fever booster vaccination. The receptor chain draws on TRBV29-1 and TRBJ2-4, with TRBD1 tentatively as D gene (6 bases match). The bases read TGCAGCGTTCAGGGGTATACGGCCAAAAACATTCAGTACTTC. It translates to CSVQGYTAKNIQYF.